The TCR beta chain under discussion was sequenced for a study of shared clonotypes between healthy human individuals. It was across several immunoSEQ plates that each subset's genomic DNA was evenly split. Assay: immunoSEQ multiplex PCR; the TCRdb copy retains only in-frame clones and omits some. The profile shows approximately 2,200,000 clones, 93% of them singletons. As concerns this clone: Its matching antigen is unknown. Other DNA sequences in the same sample also yield this CDR3.

Study findings and constraints: Generation of non-shared clonotypes was less probable than generation of clonotypes shared by all four donors. The sharing of 5% to 6.5% of naive CD4 clonotypes was seen across a handful of donors.

As defined, naive CD8 cells were CD45RO-negative and positively selected for CCR7, with terminally differentiated effector memory CD45RA+ cells excluded. All donors qualified as healthy HIV-negative adults and had experienced no recent acute infections or vaccinations. Trimming pared 3 bases from V and 0 bases from J, leaving 12 bases between. The length of the CDR3 is 16 residues. Per the germline V gene, CDR1 is MDHEN and CDR2 is SYDVKM. The sequenced material came from naive CD8+ T cells from PBMCs. The chain couples TRBV28 to TRBJ2-4; D possibly corresponds to TRBD2 (5 bases). This receptor was identified in a man younger than 35 in good health. Some clones in this sample may be carry-over from other donors' samples. CDR3 residues: CASSLRAGVAKNIQYF. For the CDR3, the DNA is TGTGCCAGCAGTTTGAGGGCGGGCGTAGCCAAAAACATTCAGTACTTC.